The next 8 T cell receptor beta chains were all read from a single sample in a study of CD8+ T cells in alopecia areata. Treatment indicated: oral pan-JAK inhibitor, 5-10 mg twice daily. RNA was isolated and reverse transcribed to cDNA, the sequencing template. Profiling relied on immunoSEQ multiplex PCR, and the TCRdb table lists in-frame clones only, not all of them. The sample carries 75,000 to 85,000 clones, roughly 66% recorded once. The sequencing here drew on CD8+ T cells sorted from blood, taken at week 24, from a patient treated with tofacitinib. These receptors were collected from a human donor with alopecia areata.

The chain carries TRBV19 and TRBJ2-7, with a possible D match to TRBD1 (6 bases). Trimming removed 6 bases from V and 1 base from J, with 10 bases in between. The CDR3 covers 13 residues. Germline-derived CDR1 and CDR2 are LNHDA and SQIVND (reference sequence). The CDR3 loop reads CASRLTGSYEQYF. As DNA, the CDR3 is TGTGCCAGTAGACTTACAGGGTCCTACGAGCAGTACTTC.

The chain couples TRBV30 to TRBJ2-7; 11 nucleotides align to TRBD1. The V gene's germline CDR1 is GTSNPN and CDR2 SVGIG (reference sequence). This CDR3 has 15 residues. Trimming cost V 1 base and J 3 bases; bases outside gene matches: 5. The CDR3 DNA follows: TGTGCCTGGAGTGGCCGGGACAGGGGGGACTACGAGCAGTACTTC. It encodes CAWSGRDRGDYEQYF.

Ten or more counts support this clone. The same CDR3 arises from other DNA sequences in this sample as well. The rearrangement joins TRBV7-9 to TRBJ2-3; unclear D gene. The CDR3 totals 13 residues. Trimming removed 4 bases at V and 0 bases at J, with 5 bases between. The germline gives CDR1 SEHNR, CDR2 FQNEAQ (reference sequence). The CDR3 nucleotides read TGTGCCAGCAGCTCCGCAAGCACAGATACGCAGTATTTT. It specifies CASSSASTDTQYF.

The chain links TRBV15 to TRBJ2-1; 8 positions agree with TRBD2. CDR1 and CDR2 (germline): LNHNV, YYDKDF (reference sequence). The CDR3 extends over 14 amino acids. V was pared by 7 bases and J by 3 bases, with 5 bases of the junction left unmatched. CDR3 region: CATNGGRNYNEQFF. The CDR3 region has the DNA TGTGCCACCAACGGCGGGAGGAACTACAATGAGCAGTTCTTC.

The CDR3 loop is CASSQEAGMAYEQYF. In DNA form, the CDR3 reads TGTGCCAGCAGCCAAGAAGCCGGGATGGCCTACGAGCAGTACTTC. This chain joins TRBV4-2 and TRBJ2-7, with TRBD2 as a possible D gene (5 bases). Trimming shortened V by 0 bases and J by 2 bases, and 11 bases separated the two germline ends. The CDR3 consists of 15 residues. Germline V gene lookup returns CDR1 LGHNA and CDR2 YNFKEQ.

As concerns this clone: Other DNA sequences in the sample encode the same CDR3. The chain couples TRBV5-1 to TRBJ1-5, with D unresolved. V lost 4 bases to trimming and J lost 0 bases, with 8 bases between them. Germline values: CDR1 SGHRS, CDR2 YFSETQ. This CDR3 region has 14 residues. In nucleotides, the CDR3 is TGCGCCAGCAGCCTCGGATATAGCAATCAGCCCCAGCATTTT. Amino acids: CASSLGYSNQPQHF. The whole variable domain, remainder taken from reference TRBV5-1 and TRBJ1-5, is KAGVTQTPRYLIKTRGQQVTLSCSPISGHRSVSWYQQTPGQGLQFLFEYFSETQRNKGNFPGRFSGRQFSNSRSEMNVSTLELGDSALYLCASSLGYSNQPQHFGDGTRLSIL.

The chain is built from TRBV7-6 and TRBJ1-1, with 7 bases lining up with TRBD1. Germline trimming cut 7 bases from V and 2 bases from J; bases unmatched to any gene: 10. This CDR3 spans 15 amino acids. Germline assignment: CDR1 SGHVS and CDR2 FNYEAQ. The CDR3 loop reads CASTLDGTANTEAFF. The CDR3 bases are TGTGCCAGCACCCTTGACGGGACAGCCAACACTGAAGCTTTCTTT.

The rearrangement uses TRBV4-1 and TRBJ2-4; no clear D. The V gene's germline CDR1 is MGHRA and CDR2 YSYEKL. The CDR3 runs 14 residues. V dropped 3 bases and J dropped 5 bases, with 11 bases sitting between them. The CDR3 DNA is TGCGCCAGCAGCCAGCACAGTGCTCAAAACATTCAGTACTTC. It encodes CASSQHSAQNIQYF.